This T cell receptor (beta chain) was captured in a study of T cell responses to AZD1222 COVID-19 vaccine. Study results and limitations: Donor demographics were predominantly white British with a female majority; clonal diversity may be underestimated.

Generated by immunoSEQ multiplex PCR, the TCRdb table keeps only in-frame clones and is missing some. Among 84,000 or so clones, approximately 89% were seen once, and the ten largest hold around 17%. CDR1 MDHEN and CDR2 SYDVKM come from the germline V gene. Unmatched junction bases numbered 4, after V lost 2 bases and J lost 5 bases. The CDR3 consists of 16 residues. About this clone: Its specificity is not known.

The sequencing here drew on peripheral blood, taken on day 0 of AZD1222 vaccination. The genes are TRBV28 and TRBJ2-5, with 14 nucleotides matching TRBD2. The source of this sequence is an adult in good health. This CDR3 is CASSLGGLAGAETQYF. CDR3 nucleotide sequence: TGTGCCAGCAGTTTAGGGGGACTAGCGGGAGCGGAGACCCAGTACTTC.